These T cell receptor beta chains were read from a single sample in a study of post-analysis software for immune sequencing data. TCRdb re-called the PCR reads with MiXCR, one entry per CDR3 protein. Of roughly 600,000 distinct CDR3 sequences in the sample, 44% are singletons; the top ten hold more than 1.5%. The sequenced material came from blood. The receptor source for this set is a girl aged 10 to 17 with multiple sclerosis. The CDR3 runs from the conserved cysteine through the conserved F or W. Fields, in order: J gene, clone size, V gene, D gene, CDR3 protein, CDR3 DNA. A D gene is named only where the DNA matches it firmly. The size field is filled for only some rows; it gives once, few, many or a size class.

J: TRBJ2-7
size: .
V: TRBV10-3
D: .
CDR3: CAIKDTGRYEQYF
DNA: TGTGCCATCAAAGATACAGGGCGATACGAGCAGTACTTC

J: TRBJ1-1
size: .
V: TRBV27
D: .
CDR3: CASNPGTENTEAFF
DNA: TGTGCCAGCAACCCCGGGACGGAGAACACTGAAGCTTTCTTT

J: TRBJ2-5
size: .
V: TRBV6-5
D: TRBD2
CDR3: CASSYASGRARETQYF
DNA: TGTGCCAGCAGTTACGCTAGCGGGAGGGCCCGGGAGACCCAGTACTTC

J: TRBJ1-2
size: many
V: TRBV12-3/TRBV12-4
D: TRBD1
CDR3: CASGLYRLGQGFYGYTF
DNA: TGTGCCAGCGGGTTATACCGTTTGGGACAGGGATTCTATGGCTACACCTTC

J: TRBJ2-7
size: many
V: TRBV6-5
D: TRBD1
CDR3: CASSYTSTGAYEQYF
DNA: TGTGCCAGCAGTTACACTTCGACAGGGGCCTACGAGCAGTACTTC

J: TRBJ2-4
size: few
V: TRBV7-6
D: .
CDR3: CASSLEASVKNIQYF
DNA: TGTGCCAGCAGCTTAGAGGCTAGCGTAAAAAACATTCAGTACTTC

J: TRBJ1-1
size: .
V: TRBV18
D: .
CDR3: CASSPPGRVNTEAFF
DNA: TGTGCCAGCTCACCACCGGGCAGGGTGAACACTGAAGCTTTCTTT

J: TRBJ1-5
size: .
V: TRBV6-6
D: TRBD1
CDR3: CASSGTGRYSNQPQHF
DNA: TGTGCCAGCAGCGGGACAGGAAGGTATAGCAATCAGCCCCAGCATTTT

J: TRBJ2-1
size: .
V: TRBV29-1
D: .
CDR3: CSVLGDQANEQFF
DNA: TGCAGCGTATTGGGAGATCAGGCGAATGAGCAGTTCTTC

J: TRBJ2-1
size: .
V: TRBV29-1
D: TRBD2
CDR3: CSVEGTSARFHNEQFF
DNA: TGCAGCGTTGAAGGCACTAGCGCGCGGTTTCACAATGAGCAGTTCTTC

J: TRBJ2-3
size: few
V: TRBV12-3/TRBV12-4
D: .
CDR3: CASSVIRYDIGGPPTDTQYF
DNA: TGTGCCAGCAGTGTTATACGTTATGACATAGGGGGTCCACCTACAGATACGCAGTATTTT

J: TRBJ1-2
size: .
V: TRBV20-1
D: TRBD1
CDR3: CSALWTGGALGYGYTF
DNA: TGCAGTGCCCTATGGACAGGGGGGGCTTTGGGCTATGGCTACACCTTC

J: TRBJ2-7
size: .
V: TRBV7-9
D: .
CDR3: CASSWDNNEQYF
DNA: TGTGCCAGCAGTTGGGATAACAATGAGCAGTACTTC

J: TRBJ2-1
size: few
V: TRBV7-2
D: .
CDR3: CASSLWGGRNEQFF
DNA: TGTGCCAGCAGCTTATGGGGCGGCCGGAATGAGCAGTTCTTC

J: TRBJ1-5
size: few
V: TRBV6-5
D: .
CDR3: CASSYSRSYGGNQPQHF
DNA: TGTGCCAGCAGTTACTCGAGATCTTACGGCGGTAATCAGCCCCAGCATTTT

J: TRBJ1-2
size: .
V: TRBV5-1
D: .
CDR3: CASRDSNYGYTF
DNA: TGCGCCAGCAGGGACAGCAACTATGGCTACACCTTC

J: TRBJ2-3
size: .
V: TRBV9
D: .
CDR3: CASSVGGRGTDTQYF
DNA: TGTGCCAGCAGCGTAGGGGGGAGAGGGACAGATACGCAGTATTTT

J: TRBJ2-3
size: .
V: TRBV11-2
D: TRBD2
CDR3: CASSFRPKGGGGTDTQYF
DNA: TGTGCCAGCAGCTTCCGGCCTAAGGGCGGGGGAGGCACAGATACGCAGTATTTT

J: TRBJ2-3
size: .
V: TRBV20-1
D: TRBD2
CDR3: CSALAGDFTNTQYF
DNA: TGCAGTGCTCTAGCGGGGGATTTTACAAATACGCAGTATTTT

J: TRBJ2-6
size: few
V: TRBV13
D: .
CDR3: CASSFRTISGANVLTF
DNA: TGTGCCAGCAGCTTTCGGACAATCTCTGGGGCCAACGTCCTGACTTTC

J: TRBJ2-3
size: .
V: TRBV6-5
D: TRBD1
CDR3: CASSQTGQTQYF
DNA: TGTGCCAGCAGCCAGACAGGGCAAACGCAGTATTTT